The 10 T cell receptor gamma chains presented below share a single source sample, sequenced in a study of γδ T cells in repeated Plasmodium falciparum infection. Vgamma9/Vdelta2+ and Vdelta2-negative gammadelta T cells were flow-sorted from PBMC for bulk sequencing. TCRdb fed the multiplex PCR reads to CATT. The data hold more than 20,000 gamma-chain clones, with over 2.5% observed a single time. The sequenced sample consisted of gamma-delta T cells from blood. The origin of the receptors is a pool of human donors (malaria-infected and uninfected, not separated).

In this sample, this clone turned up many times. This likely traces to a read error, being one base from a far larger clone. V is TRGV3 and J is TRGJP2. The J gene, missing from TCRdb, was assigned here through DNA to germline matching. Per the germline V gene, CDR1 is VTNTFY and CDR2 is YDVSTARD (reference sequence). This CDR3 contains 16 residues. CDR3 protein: CATWDRLMNSDWIKTF. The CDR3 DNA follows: TGTGCCACCTGGGACAGGCTTATGAATAGTGACTGGATCAAGACGTTT.

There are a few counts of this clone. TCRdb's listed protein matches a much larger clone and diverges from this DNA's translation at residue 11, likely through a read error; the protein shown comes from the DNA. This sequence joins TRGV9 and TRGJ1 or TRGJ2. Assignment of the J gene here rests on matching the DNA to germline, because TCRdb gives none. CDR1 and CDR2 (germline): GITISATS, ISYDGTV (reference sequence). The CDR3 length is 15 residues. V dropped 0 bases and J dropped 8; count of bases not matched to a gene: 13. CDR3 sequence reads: CALWEVPLEGDKKLF. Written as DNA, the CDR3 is TGTGCCTTGTGGGAGGTGCCCCTGGAGGGCGATAAGAAACTCTTT.

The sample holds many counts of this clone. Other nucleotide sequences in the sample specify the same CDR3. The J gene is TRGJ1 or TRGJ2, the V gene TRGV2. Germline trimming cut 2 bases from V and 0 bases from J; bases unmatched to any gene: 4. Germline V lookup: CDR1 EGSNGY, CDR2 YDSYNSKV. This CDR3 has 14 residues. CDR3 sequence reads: CATWDARNYYKKLF. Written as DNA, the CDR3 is TGTGCCACCTGGGACGCACGGAATTATTATAAGAAACTCTTT.

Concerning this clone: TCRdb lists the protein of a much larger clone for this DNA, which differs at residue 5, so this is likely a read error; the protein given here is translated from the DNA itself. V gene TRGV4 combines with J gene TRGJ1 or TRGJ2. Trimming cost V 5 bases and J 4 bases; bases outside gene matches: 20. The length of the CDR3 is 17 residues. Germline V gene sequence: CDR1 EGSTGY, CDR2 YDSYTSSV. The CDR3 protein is CATWAPETSQLYYKKLF. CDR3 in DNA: TGTGCCACCTGGGCCCCGGAGACCTCCCAACTCTATTATAAGAAACTCTTT.

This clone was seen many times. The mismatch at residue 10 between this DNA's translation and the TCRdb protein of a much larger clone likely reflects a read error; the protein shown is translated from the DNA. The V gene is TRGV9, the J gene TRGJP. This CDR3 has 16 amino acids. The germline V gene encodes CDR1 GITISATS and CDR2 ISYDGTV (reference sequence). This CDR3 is CALWEHQELSKKIKVF. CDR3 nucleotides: TGTGCCTTGTGGGAGCACCAAGAGTTGAGCAAAAAAATCAAGGTATTT.

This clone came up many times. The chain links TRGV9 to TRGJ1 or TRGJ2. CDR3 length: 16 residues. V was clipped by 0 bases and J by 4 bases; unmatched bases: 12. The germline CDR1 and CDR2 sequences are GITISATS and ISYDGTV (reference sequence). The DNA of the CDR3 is TGTGCCTTGTGGGAGGTGCCGGTCTTAGGGTATTATAAGAAACTCTTT. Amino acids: CALWEVPVLGYYKKLF.

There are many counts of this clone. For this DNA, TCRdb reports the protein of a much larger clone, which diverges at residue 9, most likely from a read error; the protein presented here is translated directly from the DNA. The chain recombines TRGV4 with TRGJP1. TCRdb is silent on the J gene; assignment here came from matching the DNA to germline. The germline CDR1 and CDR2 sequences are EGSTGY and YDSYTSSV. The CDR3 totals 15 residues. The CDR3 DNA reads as TGTGCCACCTGGGGAATCTATACCGCTGGTTGGTTCAAGATATTT. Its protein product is CATWGIYTAGWFKIF.

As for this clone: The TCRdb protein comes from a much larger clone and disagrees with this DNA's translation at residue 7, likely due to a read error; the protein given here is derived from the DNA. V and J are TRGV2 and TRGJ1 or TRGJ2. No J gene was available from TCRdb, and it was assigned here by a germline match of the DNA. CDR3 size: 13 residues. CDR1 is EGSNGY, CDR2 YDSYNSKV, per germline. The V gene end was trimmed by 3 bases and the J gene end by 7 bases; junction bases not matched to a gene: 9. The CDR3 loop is CATWDPRGYKKLF. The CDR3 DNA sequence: TGTGCCACCTGGGACCCCCGGGGATATAAGAAACTCTTT.

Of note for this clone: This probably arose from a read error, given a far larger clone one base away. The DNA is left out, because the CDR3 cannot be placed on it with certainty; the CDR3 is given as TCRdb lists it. CDR3 region: CALWEVLLIGIRNSLAVEQHWLSQVSIGRIQHF. A V gene of TRGV9 was called, but no J gene was assigned. The CDR3 length is 33 residues, termini included. CDR1 is GITISATS, CDR2 ISYDGTV, per germline (reference sequence).

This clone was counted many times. DNA for the CDR3: TGTGCCACCTGGGACTTTGATACCACTGGTTGGTTCAAGATATTT. Its protein is CATWDFDTTGWFKIF. The chain carries TRGV4 and TRGJP1. With V trimmed by 4 bases and J by 0 bases, 5 bases remained unmatched. This CDR3 has 15 residues. The germline gives CDR1 EGSTGY, CDR2 YDSYTSSV.